The text below deals with one TCR beta chain. Its antigen is as yet unknown. The data were obtained in a study of cytomegalovirus exposure and HLA in healthy donors. Primers included in the PCR were 60 Vbeta and 13 Jbeta primers. Some clones are missing from TCRdb's copy, which holds only in-frame ones; the method was immunoSEQ multiplex PCR. The table includes approximately 280,000 clones, around 86% detected once. The CDR3 runs to 13 residues. The germline V gene has CDR1 SGHRS and CDR2 YFSETQ. V was cut by 1 base and J by 3 bases, with 7 bases left in between. General study findings and limits: In an earlier analysis, most TCR beta V segments were productive about 90% or about 30% of the time. Donors belonging to an Asian-associated ancestry cluster reportedly showed fewer N-insertions in productive TCRs than the approximately 640-donor mean, according to what a later analysis found.

The specimen was PBMCs. V and J are TRBV5-1 and TRBJ2-5, with a tentative D call TRBD2 (5 bases). The receptor's source is a man aged 35-49 years in good health and CMV-seropositive. Written as DNA, the CDR3 is TGCGCCAGCAGCTTGCCGGGAAAAGAGACCCAGTACTTC. Its translation: CASSLPGKETQYF.